Here is one TCR beta chain with its context. Its antigen is unknown. No clone much larger than this one lies a single base away; base qualities are absent. Genomic DNA was extracted from sorted cells with the Quick-DNA Microprep Kit. Amplification of TCRbeta DNA was done with the immunoSEQ hsTCRbeta kit, following the protocol from the manufacturer. TCRbeta libraries were sequenced on an Illumina MiSeq instrument. The study's processing was this. Removing out-of-frame sequences left fewer than 2.5 million distinct TCRbeta sequences, an average of about 70,000 per individual. Two values were used to score each individual: the count of 150 to 200 previously reported CMV-associated TCRbeta sequences and the total count of productive distinct TCRbeta sequences. A beta-binomial model was reimplemented in Python, and scikit-learn random forests with default parameters were trained on data from the US cohort. Classifier performance on the Belgian cohort was summarized as median AUC with percentile confidence intervals calculated over 10,000 bootstrap iterations. This immuneACCESS table, as held by TCRdb, lists in-frame sequences with V and J called but not all clones. Of the missing ones, under half trace to an unresolved V gene in checked studies; the others have no known cause. Clone size and the V and J calls come from that table; the DNA yielded D and trimming. The sample contains roughly 76,000 clones, just under 80% of them found a single time. 2.6% of the sample is in the top ten clones.

This sample is drawn from a study of memory CD4+ T cells and cytomegalovirus serostatus (dated by TCRdb to the late 2010s). General notes on the study: The roughly 35 healthy Belgian adults in the cohort included 9 who were CMV seropositive and around 25 who were CMV seronegative. CD4+ memory TCRbeta repertoires of a Belgian cohort with known cytomegalovirus serostatus were sequenced in order to replicate a published TCR-based CMV serostatus classifier. Overall study results and their limits: Of under 200 previously reported CMV-associated TCRbeta sequences, around 67 appeared in the CD4+ memory repertoires, each in one to five individuals. The results were interpreted as suggesting that the CMV-associated TCR signature is mostly present in the CD4+ memory repertoire. For CMV serostatus prediction, a median bootstrapped AUC of roughly 0.94 was reached with the original framework, and a median bootstrapped AUC of about 0.91 was reached with a US-trained random forest. Unlike the original study, which covered naive and memory CD4+ and CD8+ populations, the Belgian study sequenced only CD4+CD45RO+ memory cells. On the Belgian cohort, the classifier built on the original framework reached a median bootstrapped AUC of roughly 0.96, with a 95% CI of 0.76-1.00.

Single viable CD3+CD4+CD8-CD45RO+ cells were sorted as memory CD4+ T cells on a FACSAria II. CMV serostatus was assessed using a Roche Elecsys assay, by which serum IgG against CMV pp150, pp28, p38 and p52 was detected. Once the samples were thawed, total CD4+ T cells were enriched through positive selection using CD4 magnetic microbeads. The samples came from a separate study whose specific focus was interrogating the CD4+ T cell memory repertoire. Peripheral blood mononuclear cells were isolated and cryopreserved according to standard operating procedures, and serum was kept at -80 degrees C. Staining used CD3-PerCP (BW264/56), CD4-APC (RPA-T4), CD45RO-PE (UCHT1) and CD8-Pacific Orange (3B5) antibodies, with Sytox blue excluding non-viable cells. The germline V gene specifies MGHDK as CDR1 and SYGVNS as CDR2. Counted from cysteine to phenylalanine, this CDR3 has 11 amino acids. This entry keeps only the CDR3 DNA: 33 bases, framed from base 1. V gives up 6 bases and J gives up 3 bases, and the segment between their germline ends measures 6 bases.

This clonotype was sampled from an adult in good health and CMV-seropositive. Sequenced sample: memory CD4+ T cells from blood. This sequence uses TRBV25-1 and TRBJ2-7, with the D gene call left open. The DNA reads as follows: TGTGCCAGCAGAGACATCTACGAGCAGTACTTC. Protein translation: CASRDIYEQYF.